Reported below is one TCR beta chain. No cognate antigen has been identified for it. The sample holds no much larger clone one base away, and base qualities are not on file. The data stem from a study of T cells in localized non-small cell lung cancer (dated by TCRdb to the early 2020s). About the full investigation: The study examined T cell repertoires in 200 to 250 patients with early-stage NSCLC and compared tumors with uninvolved tumor-adjacent lungs. The mean age of the NSCLC patients was about 62 years, with fewer than 150 men and over 100 women. The cohort consisted of around 250 treatment-naive NSCLC patients whose localized lung tumors had been resected. Findings and caveats that apply to the study as a whole: Uninvolved tumor-adjacent lung showed the highest T cell clonality, higher than tumor, which suggests more focused antigenic responses in the adjacent lung. Multi-region tumor sequencing was not performed, so intratumor heterogeneity could not be excluded. Longer overall survival was associated with higher T cell density in blood, whereas shorter survival was associated with higher clonality in adjacent lung. A median of around 50 of the top 100 tumor clones were detected in paired uninvolved adjacent lung, and under 30 of these tumor clones were also found among the top 100 clones of the paired uninvolved adjacent lung. Since the design was exploratory, TCR variables were selected using unadjusted p-values with no false-discovery rate correction.

The CDR3 covers 12 residues, taking in both the cysteine and the phenylalanine. CDR3 DNA only is kept here, 36 bases in frame from base 1. Looking up the germline V gene yields CDR1 LGHNT and CDR2 FRNRAP. V and J are truncated by 2 bases and 0 bases respectively, leaving an intervening sequence of 0 bases. At diagnosis, tumor, uninvolved tumor-adjacent lung and peripheral blood were collected and then preserved as a mix of FFPE and fresh-frozen material. Blood samples were analyzed as peripheral blood mononuclear cells for TCR repertoire profiling. TCR beta CDR3 regions were sequenced from DNA using the immunoSEQ Assay. The authors processed their data as follows. T cell density was computed as TCR beta template counts normalized to usable DNA estimated by amplifying housekeeping genes. Richness was estimated with the preseqR package, extrapolating to 400,000 templates for PBMC samples and 120,000 templates for tissue samples. Clonality was taken to be one minus Pielou's evenness. Tissue-enriched TCRs were identified through differential abundance testing performed on productive amino-acid clonotypes, with a minimum total count of 5 and an alpha of 0.1. The Jaccard Index and the Morisita Overlap Index were used to measure how much the repertoires overlapped between compartments. GLIPH grouped TCR beta CDR3s together with public tetramer-defined viral CDR3s, and a viral motif had to include at least three viral sequences and also show V-gene enrichment. Imported from immuneACCESS, the table was reduced by TCRdb to in-frame sequences with V and J called. These copies leave out some clones; in studies compared against another copy, an unresolved V gene accounts for under half, and the cause of the remainder is not known. V, J and clone size were drawn from that table, and D and trimming were deduced from the DNA. Within this sample are fewer than 40,000 clones, with about 78% of them counted one time only. The top ten constitute roughly 35% of the sample.

This receptor was identified in a male donor at least 60 years old with stage II squamous cell lung carcinoma. The rearrangement joined TRBV12-5 to TRBJ2-3, with no reliable assignment of the D segment. The sample consisted of peripheral blood, taken before any cancer treatment. The sequence in DNA is TGTGCTAGTGGTTTGAGCACAGATACGCAGTATTTT. This encodes CASGLSTDTQYF.